A selection of T cell receptor beta chains follows, all from one sample in a study of cytomegalovirus exposure and HLA in healthy donors. Only in-frame clones appear in the TCRdb table, and some are missing; sequencing was by immunoSEQ multiplex PCR. There are 150,000 to 200,000 clones in the sample; more than 80% occur only once, and 0.6% to 0.7% lies in the top ten. The sequenced sample was PBMCs. These TCRs come from a boy younger than 18 in good health and CMV-seronegative. Each CDR3 is given with its conserved first and last residue. The D gene is left open where the match is weak. Where a row states a size, it is once, few, many or the class of an expanded clone; other rows omit it.

J gene: TRBJ2-1
V gene: TRBV7-6
clone size: NA
D gene: TRBD2
CDR3 DNA: TGTGCCAGCAGTCCATACACTAGCGGGGTCTACAATGAGCAGTTCTTC
CDR3 protein: CASSPYTSGVYNEQFF

J gene: TRBJ1-2
V gene: TRBV19
clone size: NA
D gene: NA
CDR3 DNA: TGTGCCAGTAGTTTTTCACAACAGGTGGGATCCTATGGCTACACCTTC
CDR3 protein: CASSFSQQVGSYGYTF

J gene: TRBJ2-3
V gene: TRBV7-3
clone size: NA
D gene: NA
CDR3 DNA: TGTGCCAGCAGCCGACCGAGGGATACGCAGTATTTT
CDR3 protein: CASSRPRDTQYF

J gene: TRBJ2-5
V gene: TRBV6-5
clone size: NA
D gene: NA
CDR3 DNA: TGTGCCAGCAGACGAGGTGGACATCGACAAGAGACCCAGTACTTC
CDR3 protein: CASRRGGHRQETQYF

J gene: TRBJ1-4
V gene: TRBV4-1
clone size: NA
D gene: TRBD1
CDR3 DNA: TGCGCCAGCAGCCAAGGGAGGGACAGGGCCCCCACAACTAATGAAAAACTGTTTTTT
CDR3 protein: CASSQGRDRAPTTNEKLFF

J gene: TRBJ2-5
V gene: TRBV5-1
clone size: NA
D gene: TRBD2
CDR3 DNA: TGCGCCAGCAGCTCGGGACTAGCGGGAGAAGAGACCCAGTACTTC
CDR3 protein: CASSSGLAGEETQYF

J gene: TRBJ2-1
V gene: TRBV11-1
clone size: NA
D gene: TRBD2
CDR3 DNA: TGTGCCAGCAGTCGACAGGGGATGGGACTAGCGGGAGGTTTTGAGCAGTTCTTC
CDR3 protein: CASSRQGMGLAGGFEQFF

J gene: TRBJ2-2
V gene: TRBV19
clone size: NA
D gene: TRBD2
CDR3 DNA: TGTGCCAGTAATCCGGGACTAGTTTCATCCGGGGAGCTGTTTTTT
CDR3 protein: CASNPGLVSSGELFF

J gene: TRBJ2-5
V gene: TRBV9
clone size: NA
D gene: TRBD2
CDR3 DNA: TGTGCCAGCAGCCCGGGGCTAGCGGGAAGAAAAGAGACCCAGTACTTC
CDR3 protein: CASSPGLAGRKETQYF

J gene: TRBJ2-7
V gene: TRBV10-3
clone size: NA
D gene: NA
CDR3 DNA: TGTGCCATCATGGGCCCCTCCTACGAGCAGTACTTC
CDR3 protein: CAIMGPSYEQYF

J gene: TRBJ1-5
V gene: TRBV19
clone size: NA
D gene: NA
CDR3 DNA: TGTGCCAGTAGTATCTCAGCAGGGCTCCAGCCCCAGCATTTT
CDR3 protein: CASSISAGLQPQHF

J gene: TRBJ2-7
V gene: TRBV7-6
clone size: NA
D gene: TRBD1
CDR3 DNA: TGTGCCAGCAGCCCCCGCCGGACAGGCAGGAGCTCCTACGAGCAGTACTTC
CDR3 protein: CASSPRRTGRSSYEQYF

J gene: TRBJ2-1
V gene: TRBV2
clone size: once
D gene: TRBD2
CDR3 DNA: TGTGCCAGCAGTGTTGGACTAGCGGGATTATATGAGCAGTTCTTC
CDR3 protein: CASSVGLAGLYEQFF

J gene: TRBJ1-3
V gene: TRBV19
clone size: NA
D gene: NA
CDR3 DNA: TGTGCCAGTAGTCAGGGTTCCTCTGGAAACACCATATATTTT
CDR3 protein: CASSQGSSGNTIYF

J gene: TRBJ1-1
V gene: TRBV9
clone size: NA
D gene: NA
CDR3 DNA: TGTGCCAGCAGCGTCACAGGGAACACTGAAGCTTTCTTT
CDR3 protein: CASSVTGNTEAFF

J gene: TRBJ2-7
V gene: TRBV7-2
clone size: NA
D gene: TRBD2
CDR3 DNA: TGTGCCAGCAGCTATACTAGCGGGGCGGCCTACGAGCAGTACTTC
CDR3 protein: CASSYTSGAAYEQYF

J gene: TRBJ1-2
V gene: TRBV5-6
clone size: NA
D gene: NA
CDR3 DNA: TGTGCCAGCAGCTTAGGCAGGTACGATGGCTACACCTTC
CDR3 protein: CASSLGRYDGYTF

J gene: TRBJ2-1
V gene: TRBV19
clone size: NA
D gene: NA
CDR3 DNA: TGTGCCAGTAGTATAGGGAGGGGTCCCCACAATGAGCAGTTCTTC
CDR3 protein: CASSIGRGPHNEQFF

J gene: TRBJ2-1
V gene: TRBV27
clone size: NA
D gene: NA
CDR3 DNA: TGTGCCAGCAGTTTTCGGGCAGGGGCCCACTCCTACAATGAGCAGTTCTTC
CDR3 protein: CASSFRAGAHSYNEQFF

J gene: TRBJ1-2
V gene: TRBV18
clone size: NA
D gene: NA
CDR3 DNA: TGTGCCAGCTCACCACGACAGTCCTCGGACGGCTACACCTTC
CDR3 protein: CASSPRQSSDGYTF

J gene: TRBJ1-2
V gene: TRBV4-1
clone size: NA
D gene: TRBD1
CDR3 DNA: TGCGCCAGCAGCCGGGACAGGGGACATGGCTACACCTTC
CDR3 protein: CASSRDRGHGYTF

J gene: TRBJ2-1
V gene: TRBV5-4
clone size: NA
D gene: NA
CDR3 DNA: TGTGCCAGCAGCCCGGGTGGGACTTTCGAGCAGTTCTTC
CDR3 protein: CASSPGGTFEQFF

J gene: TRBJ2-7
V gene: TRBV13
clone size: NA
D gene: NA
CDR3 DNA: TGTGCCAGCAGCCCGTCTTGGAGCTCCTACGAGCAGTACTTC
CDR3 protein: CASSPSWSSYEQYF

J gene: TRBJ1-6
V gene: TRBV7-8
clone size: NA
D gene: NA
CDR3 DNA: TGTGCCAGCAGCTTAGCCCAAAATTCACCCCTCCACTTT
CDR3 protein: CASSLAQNSPLHF

J gene: TRBJ2-7
V gene: TRBV25-1
clone size: few
D gene: NA
CDR3 DNA: TGTGCCAGCAGTGAGGCCAGTCCCTACGAGCAGTACTTC
CDR3 protein: CASSEASPYEQYF

J gene: TRBJ2-3
V gene: TRBV29-1
clone size: NA
D gene: NA
CDR3 DNA: TGCAGCGTTTCTCGGTACCCAGATACGCAGTATTTT
CDR3 protein: CSVSRYPDTQYF

J gene: TRBJ1-5
V gene: TRBV4-1
clone size: NA
D gene: NA
CDR3 DNA: TGCGCCAGCAGCCAAGCCACAGGGAAGGGCAATCAGCCCCAGCATTTT
CDR3 protein: CASSQATGKGNQPQHF

J gene: TRBJ2-3
V gene: TRBV30
clone size: few
D gene: TRBD2
CDR3 DNA: TGTGCCTGGAGTGTACCTAGGACTAGCGGGAGAGGAAACACAGATACGCAGTATTTT
CDR3 protein: CAWSVPRTSGRGNTDTQYF

J gene: TRBJ1-2
V gene: TRBV11-1
clone size: NA
D gene: TRBD1
CDR3 DNA: TGTGCCAGCAGCGGACAGGATAACTATGGCTACACCTTC
CDR3 protein: CASSGQDNYGYTF

J gene: TRBJ1-3
V gene: TRBV7-9
clone size: NA
D gene: NA
CDR3 DNA: TGTGCCAGCAGCTCATCTTTCAGACATGACAGCTCTGGAAACACCATATATTTT
CDR3 protein: CASSSSFRHDSSGNTIYF

J gene: TRBJ2-7
V gene: TRBV5-6
clone size: NA
D gene: NA
CDR3 DNA: TGTGCCAGCAGTTTAGGGGGGGCGAACGAGCAGTACTTC
CDR3 protein: CASSLGGANEQYF

J gene: TRBJ2-7
V gene: TRBV5-1
clone size: NA
D gene: NA
CDR3 DNA: TGCGCCAGCAGCCCACCCTCAGGCATACTCTACGAGCAGTACTTC
CDR3 protein: CASSPPSGILYEQYF

J gene: TRBJ1-4
V gene: TRBV6-5
clone size: NA
D gene: NA
CDR3 DNA: TGTGCCAGCAGTTACTCCCCCAGGGATCCGTTTGAAAAACTGTTTTTT
CDR3 protein: CASSYSPRDPFEKLFF

J gene: TRBJ1-1
V gene: TRBV6-6
clone size: NA
D gene: TRBD1
CDR3 DNA: TGTGCCAGCAGACTCGTCAGGGGGCAGATGTCAGAAGCTTTCTTT
CDR3 protein: CASRLVRGQMSEAFF

J gene: TRBJ1-1
V gene: TRBV21-1
clone size: NA
D gene: NA
CDR3 DNA: TGTGCCAGCAGGGACAGGGGGACTGAAGCTTTCTTT
CDR3 protein: CASRDRGTEAFF

J gene: TRBJ1-1
V gene: TRBV25-1
clone size: NA
D gene: TRBD1
CDR3 DNA: TGTGCCAGCAGTGAATTCTTCTCACAGGGGTTGCACACTGAAGCTTTCTTT
CDR3 protein: CASSEFFSQGLHTEAFF

J gene: TRBJ1-2
V gene: TRBV2
clone size: NA
D gene: NA
CDR3 DNA: TGTGCCAGCAGGGACCAGGGCTATGGCTACACCTTC
CDR3 protein: CASRDQGYGYTF

J gene: TRBJ1-2
V gene: TRBV19
clone size: NA
D gene: NA
CDR3 DNA: TGTGCCAGTAGTTTCGGGTATGGCTACACCTTC
CDR3 protein: CASSFGYGYTF

J gene: TRBJ1-1
V gene: TRBV5-1
clone size: once
D gene: NA
CDR3 DNA: TGCGCCAGCAGCTGGGGGGAAACTGAAGCTTTCTTT
CDR3 protein: CASSWGETEAFF

J gene: TRBJ2-3
V gene: TRBV19
clone size: NA
D gene: TRBD2
CDR3 DNA: TGTGCCAGTTCCACGCGGGGGAGGGACACAGATACGCAGTATTTT
CDR3 protein: CASSTRGRDTDTQYF

J gene: TRBJ1-2
V gene: TRBV9
clone size: NA
D gene: NA
CDR3 DNA: TGTGCCAGCAGTGCGGGGGACGGAGACTATGGCTACACCTTC
CDR3 protein: CASSAGDGDYGYTF

J gene: TRBJ2-3
V gene: TRBV5-1
clone size: few
D gene: NA
CDR3 DNA: TGCGCCAGCAGCTTAAGTCCGACAGGGGACTACACAGATACGCAGTATTTT
CDR3 protein: CASSLSPTGDYTDTQYF

J gene: TRBJ1-1
V gene: TRBV28
clone size: NA
D gene: TRBD1
CDR3 DNA: TGTGCCAGCAGTCCCCCCCCAGGGGGGAAAACTGAAGCTTTCTTT
CDR3 protein: CASSPPPGGKTEAFF

J gene: TRBJ2-1
V gene: TRBV11-1
clone size: NA
D gene: TRBD2
CDR3 DNA: TGTGCCAGCAGCTACCGGGACGGGAGGGTGTACAATGAGCAGTTCTTC
CDR3 protein: CASSYRDGRVYNEQFF

J gene: TRBJ2-3
V gene: TRBV15
clone size: NA
D gene: NA
CDR3 DNA: TGTGCCACCAGCAGAGGTTGGAGAGACGGTCCTAGCACAGATACGCAGTATTTT
CDR3 protein: CATSRGWRDGPSTDTQYF

J gene: TRBJ1-3
V gene: TRBV30
clone size: NA
D gene: TRBD1
CDR3 DNA: TGTGCCTGGAGGGTTGAGGGACAGCCAGGAAACACCATATATTTT
CDR3 protein: CAWRVEGQPGNTIYF

J gene: TRBJ2-7
V gene: TRBV6-6
clone size: NA
D gene: TRBD2
CDR3 DNA: TGTGCCAGCAGGGCTCCCGGGACTAGCGGGGACGAGCAGTACTTC
CDR3 protein: CASRAPGTSGDEQYF

J gene: TRBJ2-1
V gene: TRBV9
clone size: NA
D gene: TRBD2
CDR3 DNA: TGTGCCAGCAGCGTAGCACAGCGGGACGGGTACAATGAGCAGTTCTTC
CDR3 protein: CASSVAQRDGYNEQFF

J gene: TRBJ1-1
V gene: TRBV7-2
clone size: NA
D gene: NA
CDR3 DNA: TGTGCCAGCAGTTCCGACAGAGCCGTCACTGAAGCTTTCTTT
CDR3 protein: CASSSDRAVTEAFF

J gene: TRBJ1-4
V gene: TRBV9
clone size: NA
D gene: TRBD1
CDR3 DNA: TGTGCCAGCAGCGGACAGGGGTCGCCTAATGAAAAACTGTTTTTT
CDR3 protein: CASSGQGSPNEKLFF

J gene: TRBJ2-7
V gene: TRBV27
clone size: NA
D gene: NA
CDR3 DNA: TGTGCCAGCAGCTATGGGACATCCTACGAGCAGTACTTC
CDR3 protein: CASSYGTSYEQYF

J gene: TRBJ1-4
V gene: TRBV9
clone size: NA
D gene: TRBD1
CDR3 DNA: TGTGCCAGCAGCCACTCCACTCAGGGGGCCGGTAATGAAAAACTGTTTTTT
CDR3 protein: CASSHSTQGAGNEKLFF

J gene: TRBJ2-1
V gene: TRBV7-9
clone size: NA
D gene: NA
CDR3 DNA: TGTGCCAGCAGCTTGACTCGGCAGTTCTTC
CDR3 protein: CASSLTRQFF

J gene: TRBJ2-3
V gene: TRBV7-9
clone size: NA
D gene: TRBD1
CDR3 DNA: TGTGCCAGCAGTTCCGGGACAGGGATGTTTGCAGATACGCAGTATTTT
CDR3 protein: CASSSGTGMFADTQYF

J gene: TRBJ1-2
V gene: TRBV5-4
clone size: few
D gene: TRBD1
CDR3 DNA: TGTGCCAGCAGCCAAGATCCCGCAGGGGGGACCTATGGCTACACCTTC
CDR3 protein: CASSQDPAGGTYGYTF

J gene: TRBJ1-6
V gene: TRBV6-1
clone size: NA
D gene: NA
CDR3 DNA: TGTGCCAGCAGTGAATTCCCCCGACGGAGCAATTCACCCCTCCACTTT
CDR3 protein: CASSEFPRRSNSPLHF

J gene: TRBJ1-1
V gene: TRBV7-9
clone size: NA
D gene: NA
CDR3 DNA: TGTGCCAGCAACCCGACGGAGCCGAACACTGAAGCTTTCTTT
CDR3 protein: CASNPTEPNTEAFF

J gene: TRBJ2-1
V gene: TRBV15
clone size: NA
D gene: TRBD2
CDR3 DNA: TGTGCCACCACCCTAGATGGTCAACGGGAGGGCCGCGTTGAGCAGTTCTTC
CDR3 protein: CATTLDGQREGRVEQFF